This T cell receptor beta chain was retrieved from a study of vaccination effects on CD4 cells after COVID-19. Under the ViraFEST assay, PBMC were stimulated with viral peptide pools so that antigen-specific CD4+ T cells expanded. Sequencing was performed afterwards. Culturing for about 9 days preceded CD4+ T cell isolation. No vaccinee had earlier SARS-CoV-2 infection, and nucleocapsid antibodies were negative. On this clone: The target antigen is unknown.

Germline values: CDR1 MNHEY, CDR2 SVGEGT. The CDR3 runs 13 residues. The method was immunoSEQ multiplex PCR; TCRdb's version includes in-frame clones alone and lacks a portion of them. The profile shows about 63,000 clones, roughly 75% of them singletons. The clonotype comes from a human donor who received a COVID-19 vaccine. V is TRBV6-2 or TRBV6-3 and J is TRBJ2-7, with D unclear. The sample here was CD4+ T cells from PBMCs cultured with HCoV-OC43 spike peptides, taken before COVID-19 vaccination. The subset is: HCoV-OC43 spike overlapping peptide pool stimulation. The CDR3 DNA reads as TGTGCCAGCAGTCGTCACTTACCCTATGAGCAGTACGTC. It translates to CASSRHLPYEQYV.